Below are 9 T cell receptor beta chains sequenced from a single sample in a study of cytomegalovirus exposure and HLA in healthy donors. The study ran its PCR with 60 Vbeta and 13 Jbeta primers. Generated by immunoSEQ multiplex PCR, the TCRdb table keeps only in-frame clones and is missing some. The sample has 150,000 to 200,000 clones, approximately 82% seen once; the top ten hold 1.5%. Sequencing input: PBMCs. These receptors were taken from a male donor in good health and CMV-seronegative.

This clone has just a few counts. The V gene is TRBV29-1, the J gene TRBJ1-5, with 11 bases matching TRBD1. The germline gives CDR1 SQVTM, CDR2 ANQGSEA. The junction had 6 bases not matched to a gene; V was cut back by 4 bases and J by 7 bases. The CDR3 has 14 residues. CDR3 residues: CSVGTGGTNQPQHF. CDR3 DNA: TGCAGCGTTGGGACAGGGGGCACCAACCAGCCCCAGCATTTT. Full variable domain (remainder filled in from reference TRBV29-1 and TRBJ1-5): SAVISQKPSRDICQRGTSLTIQCQVDSQVTMMFWYRQQPGQSLTLIATANQGSEATYESGFVIDKFPISRPNLTFSTLTVSNMSPEDSSIYLCSVGTGGTNQPQHFGDGTRLSIL.

This clone was counted a single time. The chain couples TRBV7-2 to TRBJ2-7; D gene unclear. CDR3 length: 11 amino acids. Germline V gene lookup returns CDR1 SGHTA and CDR2 FQGNSA. The V end was cut by 9 bases, the J end by 2 bases, with 8 bases between. The CDR3 spells CARSEAYEQYF. CDR3 coding DNA: TGTGCCAGGAGCGAGGCCTACGAGCAGTACTTC.

CDR3 region: CASSPSGNPYNEQFF. The CDR3 coding sequence is TGTGCCAGTAGCCCTAGCGGGAACCCCTACAATGAGCAGTTCTTC. The chain has TRBV19 and TRBJ2-1; TRBD2 matches 9 bases. CDR1 and CDR2 (germline): LNHDA, SQIVND (reference sequence). The CDR3 length is 15 residues. After removal of 6 bases from V and 2 bases from J, the junction contained 5 bases not matched to a gene.

V usage is TRBV6-6 and J usage is TRBJ2-6; TRBD1 might be the D (6 bases). This CDR3 spans 16 amino acids. The germline V and J ends were trimmed by 6 bases and 9 bases, with 21 bases remaining between them. Germline values: CDR1 MNHNY, CDR2 SVGAGI (reference sequence). DNA of the CDR3: TGTGCCAGCAGCTCCCCAAGGACAGACGTTGGCAACGTCCTGACTTTC. It codes for CASSSPRTDVGNVLTF.

This chain links TRBV25-1 with TRBJ2-2; 8 nucleotides line up with TRBD1. Germline V lookup: CDR1 MGHDK, CDR2 SYGVNS. The V segment lost 0 bases and the J segment 5 bases; nucleotides outside the gene matches: 5. This CDR3 region has 16 residues. CDR3: CASSEYRTGMTGELFF. The CDR3 DNA follows: TGTGCCAGCAGTGAATACCGGACAGGGATGACCGGGGAGCTGTTTTTT.

This chain uses TRBV5-5 with TRBJ1-5; 9 positions agree with TRBD1. Trimming took 3 bases from V and 6 from J; bases not matched to a gene: 7. Looked up from germline, CDR1 is SGHKS and CDR2 is YYEKEE (reference sequence). The CDR3 loop spans 15 amino acids. CDR3 residues: CASSWGQGGSQPQHF. The CDR3 DNA sequence: TGTGCCAGCAGCTGGGGACAGGGAGGAAGTCAGCCCCAGCATTTT. Together with reference TRBV5-5 and TRBJ1-5, the CDR3 gives the full variable domain: DAGVTQSPTHLIKTRGQQVTLRCSPISGHKSVSWYQQVLGQGPQFIFQYYEKEERGRGNFPDRFSARQFPNYSSELNVNALLLGDSALYLCASSWGQGGSQPQHFGDGTRLSIL.

The V and J genes are TRBV9 and TRBJ1-1, with D possibly TRBD1 on 5 matching bases. Trimming took off 4 bases at V and 1 base at J, with 11 bases between the two ends. Germline lookup yields CDR1 SGDLS and CDR2 YYNGEE. The CDR3 spans 14 residues. CDR3 protein: CASSRGVGNTEAFF. The CDR3 nucleotides read TGTGCCAGCAGCCGGGGGGTGGGGAACACTGAAGCTTTCTTT.

The rearrangement links TRBV19 to TRBJ2-2; 7 bases match TRBD1. V lost 4 bases and J lost 4; bases outside the gene matches: 12. Per the germline V gene, CDR1 is LNHDA and CDR2 is SQIVND (reference sequence). This CDR3 has 17 amino acids. The CDR3 region has the DNA TGTGCCAGTAGTACCCTCCCGACAGGGCGAGGCACCGGGGAGCTGTTTTTT. Translating gives CASSTLPTGRGTGELFF.

This chain connects TRBV7-3 to TRBJ2-5; D is perhaps TRBD2 (6 bases). The closer fit of TRBJ2-7 to the DNA end suggests the J call may be wrong. From germline, CDR1 is SGHTA and CDR2 FQGTGA. CDR3 length: 14 residues. As DNA, the CDR3 is TGTGCCAGCAGCTCCGGACTAACCCCATACGAGCAGTACTTC. Translation: CASSSGLTPYEQYF.